This paragraph reports one T cell receptor beta chain. It has no known antigen specificity. No quality values exist for individual bases; no much larger clone is one base distant. These data come from a study of T cells and copy number aberrations in small-cell lung cancer (dated by TCRdb to about 2021). The study in broad terms: TCR repertoire sequencing was paired with whole-exome sequencing of the same tumor regions to relate T cell metrics to mutations and copy number aberrations. Tumor TCR data existed for roughly 18 patients, while approximately 14 patients had TCR data covering both tumor and normal tissue. Broad study findings and their caveats: The study was limited by a small sample size because surgical resection is uncommon in small-cell lung cancer, and validation of the findings is required. Tumors had lower T-cell density, richness and clonality than adjacent lung tissue, though the difference in density was not significant. Every specimen was formalin-fixed paraffin-embedded tissue, a material known to introduce sequencing artifacts.

The immunoSEQ hsTCRB Kit was used with multiplexed V- and J-gene primers to amplify TCR-beta CDR3 regions from genomic DNA. Unique DNA barcodes were added in a second PCR, and the samples were pooled together with one negative control and one positive control. Sequencing of the pooled TCR-beta libraries was performed on an Illumina MiSeq using a 150-cycle paired-end protocol. In the paper's pipeline: Raw sequencing data were processed by Adaptive Biotechnologies into a report containing normalized, annotated TCR-beta repertoires. T-cell density was calculated by normalizing TCR-beta templates to usable DNA, with usable DNA estimated through amplification of housekeeping genes. Richness counted unique rearrangements, and clonality was defined as 1 minus Pielou's evenness. TCRdb took over this immuneACCESS table, retaining in-frame rearrangements with V and J assigned. Such tables are incomplete; in checked studies, under half of the missing clones stem from an unresolved V gene, and the remainder is unexplained. The V and J calls and clone size come from that table; D and trimming were worked out from the DNA. The sample table records more than 9,000 clones; approximately 79% of these occur just once. The ten largest make up about a third of the sample.

Patients with limited-stage small-cell lung cancer who underwent surgical resection in Hangzhou, China, between the late 2000s and the early 2020s were included as donors. All donors were treated with upfront surgery without preoperative chemotherapy or radiotherapy, and immunotherapy was not given to any donor before or after surgery. All 19 patients in the sequenced cohort were identified as smokers or heavy second-hand smokers. Adjacent normal lung was collected at least 2 cm from the tumor margin and was confirmed morphologically free of malignant cells by two pathologists. The study used multi-region TCR-beta sequencing of resected limited-stage small-cell lung cancers together with tumor-adjacent lung tissue to characterize T cell repertoire heterogeneity. Genomic DNA was extracted from FFPE tissue using the AllPrep DNA/RNA FFPE Kit (Qiagen). The clonotype originates from a man in his 60s with small cell lung cancer. Source material: normal tissue next to the tumor.

The CDR3 protein: CAISHSTGPGGYTF. The DNA is as follows: TGTGCCATCAGCCACTCGACAGGGCCCGGGGGCTACACCTTC. The chain couples TRBV10-3 to TRBJ1-2; 7 of the junction bases match TRBD1. Germline trimming amounts to 6 bases on V and 8 bases on J, with 12 as the count of junction bases outside the gene matches. Taken from cysteine to phenylalanine, the CDR3 has 14 residues. Only CDR3 DNA is held: 42 bases, read in frame from base 1. CDR1 and CDR2 (ENHRY, SYGVKD) derive from the germline V gene.